This TCR beta chain was recovered during a study of blood T cell repertoires in COVID-19. Study-level background: Acute-phase and convalescent COVID-19 samples originated in the United States, Italy and Spain. From T cells, B-cell-depleted T cells, or PBMCs came the material, which was cDNA or gDNA.

As handled by the study authors: Counts of nucleated cells, estimated from reference gene primer amplification, were obtained. The data were produced by immunoSEQ multiplex PCR, yet TCRdb's version contains in-frame clones alone and is incomplete. From that table come the V and J calls and clone size; the DNA was used to work out D and trimming. The table includes some 200,000 clones, 65% to 90% detected once. CDR1 ENHRY and CDR2 SYGVKD come from the germline V gene. The CDR3 is 13 residues long. The V end lost 10 bases, the J end lost 5 bases, and 17 bases lay between the germline ends. The sequenced sample was peripheral blood. The chain employs TRBV10-3 and TRBJ1-2; D remains ambiguous. The clonotype originates from a woman aged 40 to 50 who had recovered from COVID-19. The CDR3 protein is CATSWEFSYGYTF. CDR3 coding DNA: TGTGCCACCTCTTGGGAGTTCTCATATGGCTACACCTTC.